One and the same sample provided the 6 T cell receptor beta chains below, sequenced in a study of PD-1 blockade in classical Hodgkin lymphoma. As to time point: cycle 4 day 1 (C4D1), after 5 to 7 weeks of nivolumab. Autologous stem cell transplantation was followed by relapse in every patient, and brentuximab vedotin exposure varied. Purified CD4+ T cells were obtained from thawed PBMCs through magnetic negative selection. TCRdb's copy holds only in-frame clones and misses some; the assay was immunoSEQ multiplex PCR. The data show 25,000 to 35,000 clones, 80% to 90% seen once. Here the sequenced sample was CD4+ T cells from blood, taken before the fourth cycle of nivolumab. These receptors originate from a human donor with classical Hodgkin lymphoma.

The V gene is TRBV5-1, the J gene TRBJ2-5; TRBD1 is a possible D gene (5 bases). The ends were cut back, 1 base at V and 4 bases at J, with 8 bases in the middle. The CDR3 has 13 amino acids. The germline CDR1 and CDR2 sequences are SGHRS and YFSETQ. This CDR3 reads CASSLNGAETQYF. The DNA of the CDR3 is TGCGCCAGCAGCTTGAATGGGGCAGAGACCCAGTACTTC.

This sequence joins TRBV10-2 and TRBJ2-1, with TRBD2 matching 13 bases. The CDR3 has 17 residues. Germline-derived CDR1 and CDR2 are WSHSY and SAAADI. With 2 bases clipped from V and 7 bases from J, the junction kept 8 bases outside the gene matches. DNA of the CDR3: TGCGCCAGCAGTGAGACCATACTAGCGGGGGGGCGAAATGAGCAGTTCTTC. Its translation is CASSETILAGGRNEQFF.

V and J are TRBV5-6 and TRBJ2-7; D is possibly TRBD1 (6 bases). CDR3 size: 15 residues. The V gene's germline CDR1 is SGHDT and CDR2 YYEEEE. V shed 7 bases and J shed 3 bases, with 20 bases lying between them. CDR3 sequence: CASGGGPNPLYEQYF. CDR3 nucleotides: TGTGCCAGCGGGGGCGGCCCAAATCCACTCTACGAGCAGTACTTC.

This clone came up a few times. The J gene is TRBJ1-6, the V gene TRBV6-5; D is unclear. V was trimmed by 2 bases and J by 9 bases, leaving 17 bases between them. CDR1 and CDR2 from the germline V gene are MNHEY and SVGAGI. The CDR3 loop spans 16 amino acids. CDR3: CASSYDPLAAGSPLHF. The CDR3 region has the DNA TGTGCCAGCAGTTACGACCCCTTGGCTGCGGGTTCACCCCTCCACTTT.

The rearrangement uses TRBV7-8 and TRBJ1-5; unclear D gene. The germline V gene has CDR1 SGHVS and CDR2 FQNEAQ. V was shortened by 1 base and J by 1 base, with 8 bases between the two germline ends. This CDR3 spans 15 amino acids. CDR3 amino acids: CASSLVAVSNQPQHF. The CDR3 nucleotides are TGTGCCAGCAGCTTAGTTGCTGTCAGCAATCAGCCCCAGCATTTT.

The V gene is TRBV28, the J gene TRBJ2-7; D is perhaps TRBD1 (6 bases). From germline, CDR1 is MDHEN and CDR2 SYDVKM. The CDR3 extends over 12 amino acids. V was cut by 6 bases and J by 4 bases, with 10 bases left in between. CDR3 nucleotide sequence: TGTGCCAGCAGAGAAACAGGGTACGAGCAGTACTTC. Its translation is CASRETGYEQYF. Full variable domain (remainder filled in from reference TRBV28 and TRBJ2-7): DVKVTQSSRYLVKRTGEKVFLECVQDMDHENMFWYRQDPGLGLRLIYFSYDVKMKEKGDIPEGYSVSREKKERFSLILESASTNQTSMYLCASRETGYEQYFGPGTRLTVT.